Listed below are T cell receptor beta chains from one sample, sequenced in a study of Ad26.COV2.S vaccination and SARS-CoV-2 variants. Assay used: immunoSEQ multiplex PCR; TCRdb lists only in-frame clones, some missing. The table lists roughly 400,000 clones, about 88% of them singletons. The sample was peripheral blood, taken in a trial of Ad26.COV2.S vaccine versus placebo. These receptors were collected from a person aged 18-65 years who received the Ad26.COV2.S COVID-19 vaccine or a placebo. Both conserved end residues are part of each CDR3. A D gene is named only where the DNA matches it firmly. Only part of the rows carry a size: once, few, many, or a class if the clone is expanded.

TRBJ1-2 | TRBV25-1 | . | . | CASSGFDSEPNYGYTF | TGTGCCAGCAGTGGATTTGACAGCGAACCTAACTATGGCTACACCTTC
TRBJ2-2 | TRBV3-1/TRBV3-2 | TRBD1 | . | CASSPRDRGTGELFF | TGTGCCAGCAGCCCCAGGGACAGGGGGACCGGGGAGCTGTTTTTT
TRBJ2-2 | TRBV5-4 | TRBD2 | . | CASSSIAGEAGELFF | TGTGCCAGCAGCTCTATAGCGGGAGAGGCCGGGGAGCTGTTTTTT
TRBJ2-7 | TRBV30 | TRBD1 | . | CASDRGRRYEQYF | TGTGCCAGCGACAGGGGGCGCCGGTACGAGCAGTACTTC
TRBJ1-2 | TRBV19 | TRBD1 | once | CASRETGYGYTF | TGTGCCAGTAGAGAGACAGGGTATGGCTACACCTTC
TRBJ2-3 | TRBV9 | TRBD2 | . | CASSVAPAGRTDTQYF | TGTGCCAGCAGCGTAGCCCCAGCGGGACGCACAGATACGCAGTATTTT
TRBJ1-6 | TRBV9 | . | . | CASSRSNSPLHF | TGTGCCAGCAGCCGAAGTAATTCACCCCTCCACTTT
TRBJ2-2 | TRBV24-1 | TRBD2 | . | CATSDPTSGDTGELFF | TGTGCCACCAGTGATCCGACTAGCGGAGACACCGGGGAGCTGTTTTTT
TRBJ1-2 | TRBV19 | . | . | CASSESGRRNYGYTF | TGTGCCAGTAGTGAATCGGGACGGCGGAACTATGGCTACACCTTC
TRBJ2-7 | TRBV12-3/TRBV12-4 | TRBD1 | once | CASRPGQSYEQYF | TGTGCCAGCAGACCGGGACAGTCCTACGAGCAGTACTTC
TRBJ2-2 | TRBV2 | TRBD2 | . | CAIPGLAGARELFF | TGTGCCATCCCGGGACTAGCGGGAGCCAGGGAGCTGTTTTTT
TRBJ1-6 | TRBV5-1 | . | . | CASSSGGSYNSPLHF | TGCGCCAGCAGCTCGGGGGGGTCCTATAATTCACCCCTCCACTTT
TRBJ1-1 | TRBV27 | TRBD1 | . | CASSSLDRANTEAFF | TGTGCCAGCAGTTCATTGGACAGGGCCAACACTGAAGCTTTCTTT
TRBJ2-1 | TRBV2 | . | . | CASGKAGSYNEQFF | TGTGCCAGCGGGAAGGCAGGGTCGTACAATGAGCAGTTCTTC
TRBJ2-7 | TRBV10-2 | TRBD1 | . | CASSPGTGVFEQYF | TGCGCCAGCAGTCCTGGGACAGGGGTTTTCGAGCAGTACTTC
TRBJ2-7 | TRBV9 | . | . | CASSVGSSGEISEQYF | TGTGCCAGCAGCGTAGGGTCCAGCGGTGAAATCTCCGAGCAGTACTTC
TRBJ2-1 | TRBV6-2/TRBV6-3 | TRBD1 | . | CASSYSGQQYNEQFF | TGTGCCAGCAGTTACTCGGGACAGCAGTACAATGAGCAGTTCTTC
TRBJ2-3 | TRBV18 | . | . | CASSPRAGATDTQYF | TGTGCCAGCTCACCACGGGCAGGGGCCACAGATACGCAGTATTTT
TRBJ1-1 | TRBV5-6 | . | once | CASSLGSSTGWGNTEAFF | TGTGCCAGCAGCTTGGGTTCGTCAACAGGGTGGGGGAACACTGAAGCTTTCTTT
TRBJ2-1 | TRBV10-3 | . | . | CAISPGTEVYNEQFF | TGTGCCATCAGTCCCGGGACTGAAGTTTACAATGAGCAGTTCTTC
TRBJ2-7 | TRBV5-1 | TRBD1 | . | CASSLGGQAHYEQYF | TGCGCCAGCAGCTTGGGCGGACAGGCCCACTACGAGCAGTACTTC
TRBJ1-3 | TRBV30 | . | once | CAWSEGTIGNTIYF | TGTGCCTGGAGTGAAGGGACAATTGGAAACACCATATATTTT
TRBJ2-1 | TRBV6-4 | . | . | CASSAITGSEQFF | TGTGCCAGCAGCGCCATTACAGGGAGTGAGCAGTTCTTC
TRBJ2-2 | TRBV28 | TRBD1 | . | CAGRQGAGELFF | TGTGCCGGAAGACAGGGAGCCGGGGAGCTGTTTTTT
TRBJ2-7 | TRBV9 | TRBD1 | once | CASSVGGQGAQQYF | TGTGCCAGCAGCGTAGGGGGACAGGGGGCCCAGCAGTACTTC
TRBJ2-3 | TRBV30 | . | . | CAWSKVSSRTDTQYF | TGTGCCTGGAGCAAGGTTAGCTCTCGCACAGATACGCAGTATTTT
TRBJ2-1 | TRBV10-2 | TRBD1 | . | CASSETGGLLLTYNEQFF | TGCGCCAGCAGTGAGACAGGGGGCCTCCTGTTAACCTACAATGAGCAGTTCTTC
TRBJ2-5 | TRBV30 | TRBD2 | . | CAWSPRLAGGPRETQYF | TGTGCCTGGAGTCCTCGCCTAGCGGGAGGGCCGAGAGAGACCCAGTACTTC
TRBJ2-2 | TRBV18 | TRBD2 | . | CASSPPTGGVTGELFF | TGTGCCAGCTCACCACCGACGGGAGGAGTGACCGGGGAGCTGTTTTTT
TRBJ1-1 | TRBV30 | . | . | CAWSQTGNTEAFF | TGTGCCTGGAGCCAGACAGGGAACACTGAAGCTTTCTTT
TRBJ2-4 | TRBV21-1 | . | . | CASSTPRGRRLPKNIQYF | TGTGCCAGCAGCACCCCGCGGGGACGTCGGCTCCCCAAAAACATTCAGTACTTC
TRBJ2-7 | TRBV6-5 | TRBD1 | . | CASSRDRDSTNQYF | TGTGCCAGCAGCCGGGACAGGGACTCTACGAACCAGTACTTC
TRBJ2-4 | TRBV29-1 | . | . | CSVQTQGNAGKNIQYF | TGCAGCGTGCAAACCCAGGGGAATGCGGGCAAAAACATTCAGTACTTC
TRBJ2-1 | TRBV24-1 | TRBD2 | . | CATSGRASGRINEQFF | TGTGCCACCAGTGGAAGGGCTAGCGGGAGGATCAATGAGCAGTTCTTC
TRBJ1-1 | TRBV24-1 | . | . | CATSGGQASEAFF | TGTGCCACCAGTGGCGGCCAGGCATCAGAAGCTTTCTTT
TRBJ2-7 | TRBV19 | TRBD2 | . | CASSPGRDEQYF | TGTGCCAGTAGTCCCGGGAGGGATGAGCAGTACTTC
TRBJ2-1 | TRBV11-1 | . | . | CASTTTHFNEQFF | TGTGCCAGCACAACCACCCACTTCAACGAGCAGTTCTTC
TRBJ2-2 | TRBV7-6 | TRBD2 | . | CASSSQGLAGGELFF | TGTGCCAGCAGCTCACAGGGACTAGCGGGAGGGGAGCTGTTTTTT
TRBJ1-6 | TRBV5-6 | TRBD1 | . | CASSLQGQGSSPLHF | TGTGCCAGCAGCCTCCAAGGACAGGGGAGCTCACCCCTCCACTTT
TRBJ2-6 | TRBV6-6 | . | . | CASSTGNLNVLTF | TGTGCCAGCAGCACCGGGAACCTGAACGTCCTGACTTTC
TRBJ2-2 | TRBV4-1 | TRBD1 | . | CASRFQGANTGELFF | TGCGCCAGCAGATTCCAGGGGGCGAACACCGGGGAGCTGTTTTTT
TRBJ2-7 | TRBV23-1 | . | . | CASSHPIVGGSYEQYF | TGCGCCAGCAGTCACCCCATTGTAGGGGGTTCCTACGAGCAGTACTTC
TRBJ1-4 | TRBV7-9 | . | . | CASSFHLSLRGRTNEKLFF | TGTGCCAGCAGCTTCCACCTATCCCTGCGGGGGCGGACTAATGAAAAACTGTTTTTT
TRBJ1-4 | TRBV6-5 | . | . | CASSYRQDNEKLFF | TGTGCCAGCAGTTACCGACAGGATAATGAAAAACTGTTTTTT
TRBJ1-1 | TRBV3-1/TRBV3-2 | . | . | CASSRLSEEAFF | TGTGCCAGCAGCAGGTTAAGCGAAGAGGCTTTCTTT
TRBJ1-1 | TRBV30 | . | once | CALRGGGTEAFF | TGTGCACTGCGGGGGGGCGGCACTGAAGCTTTCTTT
TRBJ2-1 | TRBV5-1 | . | . | CASSLGGAEYNEQFF | TGCGCCAGCAGCTTGGGCGGGGCGGAGTACAATGAGCAGTTCTTC
TRBJ2-1 | TRBV6-5 | TRBD2 | . | CASKESGRGYEQFF | TGTGCCAGCAAAGAAAGCGGGAGGGGGTATGAGCAGTTCTTC
TRBJ2-3 | TRBV10-2 | TRBD2 | . | CASSGLAGGTDTQYF | TGCGCCAGCAGCGGACTAGCGGGAGGCACAGATACGCAGTATTTT
TRBJ1-2 | TRBV5-1 | TRBD1 | . | CASSLGDRGGYGYTF | TGCGCCAGCAGCTTGGGGGACAGGGGAGGCTATGGCTACACCTTC
TRBJ1-5 | TRBV12-3/TRBV12-4 | . | . | CASTKTNQPQHF | TGTGCCAGCACTAAGACGAATCAGCCCCAGCATTTT